This TCR beta chain was recorded in a study of cytotoxic CD8 clonotypes in ibrutinib-treated CLL. Study results and limitations: Baseline clonality exceeded age-matched healthy donors and tracked circulating CD8+ T-cell counts. Sustained-remission and progressing patients were not sampled at matched times.

Comments on this clone: The antigen is unknown.

V was clipped by 5 bases and J by 7 bases, with 12 bases between them. Germline values: CDR1 MNHEY, CDR2 SVGAGI. The CDR3 is 12 amino acids. Targeted sequencing depth ranged from 1 in 200,000 to 1 in 1 million T cells. The method was immunoSEQ multiplex PCR; TCRdb's version includes in-frame clones alone and lacks a portion of them. This table holds about 140,000 clones, approximately 75% found once. This TCR was recovered from a human donor with chronic lymphocytic leukemia. The input for sequencing was PBMCs, taken after 12 months of ibrutinib treatment. V usage is TRBV6-5 and J usage is TRBJ2-7, with D unclear. CDR3 in DNA: TGTGCCAGCAGTAGGTCCCCTTGGGAGCAGTACTTC. It is translated as CASSRSPWEQYF.